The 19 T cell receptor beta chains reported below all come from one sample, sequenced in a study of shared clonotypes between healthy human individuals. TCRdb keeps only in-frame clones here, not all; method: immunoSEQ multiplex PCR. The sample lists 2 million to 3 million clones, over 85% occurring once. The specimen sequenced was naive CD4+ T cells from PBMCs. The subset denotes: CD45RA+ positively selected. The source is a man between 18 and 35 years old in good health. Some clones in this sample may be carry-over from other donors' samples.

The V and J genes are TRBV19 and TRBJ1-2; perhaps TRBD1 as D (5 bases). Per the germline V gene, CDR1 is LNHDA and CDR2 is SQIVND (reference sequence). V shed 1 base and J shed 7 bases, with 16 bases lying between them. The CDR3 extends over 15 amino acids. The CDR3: CASSIGRQGRIGYTF. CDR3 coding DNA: TGTGCCAGTAGTATAGGCCGGCAGGGTCGGATTGGCTACACCTTC.

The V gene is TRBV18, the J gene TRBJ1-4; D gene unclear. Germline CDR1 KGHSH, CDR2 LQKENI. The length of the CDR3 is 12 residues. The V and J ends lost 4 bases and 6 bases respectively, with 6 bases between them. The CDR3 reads CASSLRHEKLFF. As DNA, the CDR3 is TGTGCCAGCTCACTCCGGCATGAAAAACTGTTTTTT.

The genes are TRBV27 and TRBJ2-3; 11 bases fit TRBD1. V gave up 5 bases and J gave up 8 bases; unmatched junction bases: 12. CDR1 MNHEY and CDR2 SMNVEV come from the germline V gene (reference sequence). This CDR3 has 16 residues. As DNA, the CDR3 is TGTGCCAGCAGTATTACCGGGACAGGGGGACGGGGTACGCAGTATTTT. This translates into CASSITGTGGRGTQYF.

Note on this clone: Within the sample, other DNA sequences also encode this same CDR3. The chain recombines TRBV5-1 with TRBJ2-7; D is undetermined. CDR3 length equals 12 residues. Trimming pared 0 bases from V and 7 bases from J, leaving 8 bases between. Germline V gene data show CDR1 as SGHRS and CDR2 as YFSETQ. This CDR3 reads CASSLVGGEQYF. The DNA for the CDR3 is TGCGCCAGCAGCTTGGTAGGTGGTGAGCAGTACTTC. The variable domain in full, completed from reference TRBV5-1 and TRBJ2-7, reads KAGVTQTPRYLIKTRGQQVTLSCSPISGHRSVSWYQQTPGQGLQFLFEYFSETQRNKGNFPGRFSGRQFSNSRSEMNVSTLELGDSALYLCASSLVGGEQYFGPGTRLTVT.

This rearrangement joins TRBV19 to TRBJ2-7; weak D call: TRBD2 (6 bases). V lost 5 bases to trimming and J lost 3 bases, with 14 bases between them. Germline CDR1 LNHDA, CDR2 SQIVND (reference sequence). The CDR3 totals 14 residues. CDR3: CASSESGTLYEQYF. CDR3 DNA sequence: TGTGCCAGTAGTGAATCCGGGACTCTCTACGAGCAGTACTTC.

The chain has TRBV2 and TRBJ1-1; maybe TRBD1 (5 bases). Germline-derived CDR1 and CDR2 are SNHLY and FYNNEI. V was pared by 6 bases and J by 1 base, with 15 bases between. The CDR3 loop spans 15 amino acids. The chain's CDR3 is CASSGRGVRNTEAFF. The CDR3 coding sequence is TGTGCCAGCAGCGGCCGGGGGGTACGGAACACTGAAGCTTTCTTT.

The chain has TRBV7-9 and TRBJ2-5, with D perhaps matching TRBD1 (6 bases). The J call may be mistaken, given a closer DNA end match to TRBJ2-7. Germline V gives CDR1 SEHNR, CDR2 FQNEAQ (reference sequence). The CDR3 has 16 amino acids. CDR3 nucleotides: TGTGCCAGCAGCACCACCGGGACATTGAGCTCCTACGAGCAGTACTTC. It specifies CASSTTGTLSSYEQYF.

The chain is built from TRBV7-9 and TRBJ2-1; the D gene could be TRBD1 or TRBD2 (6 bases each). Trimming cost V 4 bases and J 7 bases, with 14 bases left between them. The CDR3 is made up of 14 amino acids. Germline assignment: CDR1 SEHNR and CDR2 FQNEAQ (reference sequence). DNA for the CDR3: TGTGCCAGCAGCTCCATTACAGGGAGGAATGAGCAGTTCTTC. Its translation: CASSSITGRNEQFF.

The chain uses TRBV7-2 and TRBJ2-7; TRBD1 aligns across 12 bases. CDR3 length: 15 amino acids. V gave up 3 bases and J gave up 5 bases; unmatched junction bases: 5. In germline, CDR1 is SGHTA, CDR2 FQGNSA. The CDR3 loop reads CASSLSGQGAHEQYF. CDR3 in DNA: TGTGCCAGCAGCTTGTCGGGACAGGGGGCCCACGAGCAGTACTTC.

As DNA, the CDR3 is TGTGCCATCAGTGAGTCTAAGCTCACAGATACGCAGTATTTT. Translated, it gives CAISESKLTDTQYF. The chain employs TRBV10-3 and TRBJ2-3; no definite D call. The CDR3 covers 14 residues. V was pared by 0 bases and J by 2 bases, with 6 bases between. Germline V lookup: CDR1 ENHRY, CDR2 SYGVKD.

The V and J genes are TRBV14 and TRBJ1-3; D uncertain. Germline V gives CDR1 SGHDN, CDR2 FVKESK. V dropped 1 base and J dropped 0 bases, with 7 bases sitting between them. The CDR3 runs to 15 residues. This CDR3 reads CASSQAVSSGNTIYF. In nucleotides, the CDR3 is TGTGCCAGCAGCCAAGCCGTGTCCTCTGGAAACACCATATATTTT.

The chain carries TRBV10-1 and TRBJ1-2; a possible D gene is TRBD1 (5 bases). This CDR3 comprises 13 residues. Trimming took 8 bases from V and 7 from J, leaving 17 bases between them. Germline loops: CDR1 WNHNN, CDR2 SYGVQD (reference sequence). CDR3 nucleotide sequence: TGCGCCAGCGGGGTTAGCAGGGAAGCTGGCTACACCTTC. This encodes CASGVSREAGYTF.

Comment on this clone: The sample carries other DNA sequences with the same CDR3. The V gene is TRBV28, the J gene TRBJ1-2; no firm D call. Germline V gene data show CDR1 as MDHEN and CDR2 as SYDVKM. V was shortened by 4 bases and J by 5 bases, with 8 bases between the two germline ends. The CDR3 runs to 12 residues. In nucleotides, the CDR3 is TGTGCCAGCAGTTCTACCCCATATGGCTACACCTTC. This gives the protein CASSSTPYGYTF.

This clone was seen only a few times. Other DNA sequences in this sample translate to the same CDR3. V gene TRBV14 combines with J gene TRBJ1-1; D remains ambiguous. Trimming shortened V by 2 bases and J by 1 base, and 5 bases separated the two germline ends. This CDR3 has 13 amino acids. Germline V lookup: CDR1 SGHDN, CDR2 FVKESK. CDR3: CASSQQGNTEAFF. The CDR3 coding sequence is TGTGCCAGCAGCCAACAAGGGAACACTGAAGCTTTCTTT.

This CDR3 is CASSASGAFNEQYF. The CDR3 bases are TGTGCCAGTAGCGCTAGCGGGGCCTTTAACGAGCAGTACTTC. This chain links TRBV19 with TRBJ2-7, with 9 positions matching TRBD2. Looked up from germline, CDR1 is LNHDA and CDR2 is SQIVND (reference sequence). This CDR3 is built from 14 residues. V shed 6 bases, J shed 5 bases, and the junction held 8 bases outside the gene matches.

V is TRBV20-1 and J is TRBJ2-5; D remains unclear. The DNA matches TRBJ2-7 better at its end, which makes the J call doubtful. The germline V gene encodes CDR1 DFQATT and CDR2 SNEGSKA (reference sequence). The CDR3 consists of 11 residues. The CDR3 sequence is CSAIRAYEQYF. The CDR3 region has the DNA TGCAGCGCCATAAGAGCCTACGAGCAGTACTTC.

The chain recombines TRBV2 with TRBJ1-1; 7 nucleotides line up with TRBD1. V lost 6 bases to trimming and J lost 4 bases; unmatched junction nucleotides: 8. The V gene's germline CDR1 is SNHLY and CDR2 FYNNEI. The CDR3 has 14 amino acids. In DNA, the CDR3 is TGTGCCAGCAGCGCGGACAGGTCGAGCACTGAAGCTTTCTTT. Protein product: CASSADRSSTEAFF.

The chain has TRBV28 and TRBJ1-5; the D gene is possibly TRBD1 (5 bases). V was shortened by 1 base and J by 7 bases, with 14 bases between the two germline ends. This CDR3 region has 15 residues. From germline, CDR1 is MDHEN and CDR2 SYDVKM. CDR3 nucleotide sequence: TGTGCCAGCAGTTTATCGCTGGGGGAATTCCAGCCCCAGCATTTT. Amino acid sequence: CASSLSLGEFQPQHF.

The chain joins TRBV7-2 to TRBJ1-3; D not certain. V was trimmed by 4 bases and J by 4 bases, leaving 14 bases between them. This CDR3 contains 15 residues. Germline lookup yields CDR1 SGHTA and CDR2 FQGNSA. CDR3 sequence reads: CASSSGDSSGNTIYF. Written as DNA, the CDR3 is TGTGCCAGCAGCTCCGGAGATAGTTCGGGAAACACCATATATTTT.